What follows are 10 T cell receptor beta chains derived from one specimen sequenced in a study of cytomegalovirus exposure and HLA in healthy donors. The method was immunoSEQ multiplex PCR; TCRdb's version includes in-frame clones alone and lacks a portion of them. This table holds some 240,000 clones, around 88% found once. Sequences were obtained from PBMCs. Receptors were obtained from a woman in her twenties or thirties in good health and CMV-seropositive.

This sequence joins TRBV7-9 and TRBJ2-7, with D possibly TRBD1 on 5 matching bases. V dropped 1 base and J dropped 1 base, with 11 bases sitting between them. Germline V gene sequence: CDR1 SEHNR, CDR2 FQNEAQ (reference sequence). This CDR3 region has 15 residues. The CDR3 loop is CASSLGPTESYEQYF. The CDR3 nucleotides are TGTGCCAGCAGCTTAGGACCGACAGAATCCTACGAGCAGTACTTC. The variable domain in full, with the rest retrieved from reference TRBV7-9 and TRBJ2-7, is DTGVSQNPRHKITKRGQNVTFRCDPISEHNRLYWYRQTLGQGPEFLTYFQNEAQLEKSRLLSDRFSAERPKGSFSTLEIQRTEQGDSAMYLCASSLGPTESYEQYFGPGTRLTVT.

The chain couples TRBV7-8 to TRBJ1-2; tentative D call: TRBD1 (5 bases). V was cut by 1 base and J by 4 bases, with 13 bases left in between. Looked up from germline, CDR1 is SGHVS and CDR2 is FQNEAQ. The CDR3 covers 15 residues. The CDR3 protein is CASSLDLGGPYGYTF. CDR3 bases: TGTGCCAGCAGCTTAGACTTGGGGGGACCCTATGGCTACACCTTC.

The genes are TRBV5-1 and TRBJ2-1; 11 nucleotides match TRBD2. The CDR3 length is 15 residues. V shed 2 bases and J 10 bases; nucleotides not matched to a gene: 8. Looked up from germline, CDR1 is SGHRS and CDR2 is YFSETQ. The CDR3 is CASSLGNSGRDEQFF. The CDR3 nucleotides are TGCGCCAGCAGCTTAGGCAATAGCGGGAGGGACGAGCAGTTCTTC.

CDR3 nucleotide sequence: TGTGCCAGCAGCTTAGCGACAGGAAGGAACACTGAAGCTTTCTTT. Protein product: CASSLATGRNTEAFF. This chain connects TRBV13 to TRBJ1-1; tentative D call: TRBD1 (6 bases). Looked up from germline, CDR1 is PRHDT and CDR2 is FYEKMQ (reference sequence). V was trimmed by 1 base and J by 1 base, leaving 10 bases between them. CDR3 length: 15 residues. The variable domain in full, with the rest retrieved from reference TRBV13 and TRBJ1-1, is AAGVIQSPRHLIKEKRETATLKCYPIPRHDTVYWYQQGPGQDPQFLISFYEKMQSDKGSIPDRFSAQQFSDYHSELNMSSLELGDSALYFCASSLATGRNTEAFFGQGTRLTVV.

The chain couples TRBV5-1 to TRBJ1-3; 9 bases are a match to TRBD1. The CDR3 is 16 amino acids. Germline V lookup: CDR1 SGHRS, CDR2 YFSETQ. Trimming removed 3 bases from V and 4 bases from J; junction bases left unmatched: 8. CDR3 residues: CASSWRDRAGGNTIYF. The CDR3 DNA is TGCGCCAGCAGCTGGAGGGACAGGGCTGGAGGAAACACCATATATTTT.

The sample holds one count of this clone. This CDR3 is CASSPGTSGYTGELFF. Written as DNA, the CDR3 is TGTGCCAGCAGTCCTGGGACTAGCGGCTACACCGGGGAGCTGTTTTTT. The chain uses TRBV2 and TRBJ2-2; 11 positions agree with TRBD2. Looked up from germline, CDR1 is SNHLY and CDR2 is FYNNEI. The CDR3 loop spans 16 amino acids. V shed 5 bases, J shed 3 bases, and the junction held 5 bases outside the gene matches.

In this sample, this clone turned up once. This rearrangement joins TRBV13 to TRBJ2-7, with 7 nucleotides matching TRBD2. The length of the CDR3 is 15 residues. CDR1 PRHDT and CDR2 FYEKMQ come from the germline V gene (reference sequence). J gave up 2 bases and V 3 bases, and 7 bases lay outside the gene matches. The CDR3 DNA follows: TGTGCCAGCAGCTTTAAAGCGGGAAACACCTACGAGCAGTACTTC. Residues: CASSFKAGNTYEQYF. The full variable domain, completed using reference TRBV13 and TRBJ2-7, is AAGVIQSPRHLIKEKRETATLKCYPIPRHDTVYWYQQGPGQDPQFLISFYEKMQSDKGSIPDRFSAQQFSDYHSELNMSSLELGDSALYFCASSFKAGNTYEQYFGPGTRLTVT.

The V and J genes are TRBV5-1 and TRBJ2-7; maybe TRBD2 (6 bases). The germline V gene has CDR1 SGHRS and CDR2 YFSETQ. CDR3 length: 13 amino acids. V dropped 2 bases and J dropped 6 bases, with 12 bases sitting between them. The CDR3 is CASSFLLAGEQYF. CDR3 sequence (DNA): TGCGCCAGCAGCTTCCTACTAGCTGGCGAGCAGTACTTC.

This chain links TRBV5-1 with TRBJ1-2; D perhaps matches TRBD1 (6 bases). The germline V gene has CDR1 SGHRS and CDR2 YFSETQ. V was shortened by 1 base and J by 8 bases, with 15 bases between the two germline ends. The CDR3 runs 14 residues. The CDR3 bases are TGCGCCAGCAGCTTGCGGCAAGACAGGCCCGGCTACACCTTC. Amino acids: CASSLRQDRPGYTF.

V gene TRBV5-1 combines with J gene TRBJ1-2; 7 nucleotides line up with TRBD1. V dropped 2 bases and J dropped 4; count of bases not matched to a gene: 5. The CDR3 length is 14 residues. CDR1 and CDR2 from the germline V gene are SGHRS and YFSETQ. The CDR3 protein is CASSFSAGGYGYTF. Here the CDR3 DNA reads TGCGCCAGCAGCTTTAGTGCAGGGGGCTATGGCTACACCTTC.